The entry below describes one TCR beta chain. The germline CDR1 and CDR2 sequences are GTSNPN and SVGIG (reference sequence). Trimming removed 2 bases from V and 4 bases from J, with 11 bases in between. CDR3 length equals 13 residues. The source of the sample is a study of blood T cell repertoires in COVID-19. Turning to the study itself: Samples came from the United States, Italy and Spain, spanning acute and convalescent COVID-19. T cells, B-cell-depleted T cells, or PBMCs supplied cDNA or gDNA.

In the authors' workflow: Reference gene primer amplification gave estimated nucleated cell counts. TCRdb's table, derived via immunoSEQ multiplex PCR, lists solely in-frame clones and lacks some. V, J and clone size are those of that table, while D and trimming were read from the DNA. The profile shows 150,000 to 200,000 clones, 83% of them singletons. V usage is TRBV30 and J usage is TRBJ1-1; D may be TRBD1 (5 bases). Sequenced material: peripheral blood. This TCR came from a woman between 65 and 79 years old who had recovered from COVID-19. CDR3 sequence: CAWSWGGGTEAFF. Here the CDR3 DNA reads TGTGCCTGGAGTTGGGGCGGGGGCACTGAAGCTTTCTTT.